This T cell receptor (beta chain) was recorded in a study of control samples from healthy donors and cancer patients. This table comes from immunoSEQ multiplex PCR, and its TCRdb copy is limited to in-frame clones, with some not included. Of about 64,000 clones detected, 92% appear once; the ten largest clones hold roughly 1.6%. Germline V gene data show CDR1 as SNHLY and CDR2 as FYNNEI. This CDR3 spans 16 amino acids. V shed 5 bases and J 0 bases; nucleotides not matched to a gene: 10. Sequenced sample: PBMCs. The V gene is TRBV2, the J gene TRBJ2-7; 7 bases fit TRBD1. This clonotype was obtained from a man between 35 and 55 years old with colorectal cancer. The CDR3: CASSFTRQGPSYEQYF. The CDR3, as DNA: TGTGCCAGCAGTTTTACTCGACAGGGTCCCTCCTACGAGCAGTACTTC.